The entry that follows covers one T cell receptor (beta chain) sequence. This receptor's antigen is unknown. Within one base of it there is no much larger clone, and no base qualities were kept. The cohort comprised fewer than 700 healthy bone marrow donors. All cohort members were sampled while nominally healthy, although unrecorded immune exposures were likely present. The donor tested CMV seronegative and was one of the 352 seronegative cohort members. Every donor gave a peripheral blood sample, and the peripheral blood mononuclear cells from that sample were used for TCR beta sequencing. Genomic DNA extraction from the blood cell samples was performed with the Qiagen DNeasy Blood Extraction Kit. The library came from the immunoSEQ multiplex PCR assay. For the multiplex PCR, a mixture combining 60 forward primers for TCR Vbeta segments and 13 reverse primers for TCR Jbeta segments was used. Amplification of the CDR3 region of rearranged TCR beta genes was performed with a multiplex PCR assay on genomic DNA. Amplified TCR beta libraries were sequenced as 87-base-pair reads on the Illumina HiSeq System. The study's processing was this. Across the 500 to 750 repertoires, a later analysis counted tens of millions of unique TCR beta chains, roughly 11 million of which were shared by at least two donors. Raw reads were error-corrected and collapsed into unique sequences by a nearest-neighbor algorithm in which closely related sequences were merged to remove PCR and sequencing errors. Alignment of CDR3 sequences to IMGT reference sequences was used to assign V, D and J gene segments. For a sequence to be retained, a match of at least six nucleotides to both a V gene segment and a J gene segment was required. Rearrangements were called productive when the CDR3 lacked stop codons and stayed in frame with V and J; all others were non-productive. Following IMGT convention, CDR3 was defined as the stretch from the second conserved V-encoded cysteine to the conserved J-encoded phenylalanine. In an earlier analysis of approximately 500 of the donors, sequences lacking an unambiguous match to a single V gene segment were excluded. An earlier analysis of roughly 590 of the donors called V segments functional above 56.7% productive rearrangements and segregating when the between-donor standard deviation exceeded 5%. A statistical classification framework was developed to diagnose cytomegalovirus status using the catalog of TCR beta chain sequences. V and J gene assignment, in a later analysis, came from comparing TCR nucleotide sequences with IMGT/GENE-DB human TR gene sequences. A later analysis assigned CDR3 sequences and most-parsimonious VDJ recombination scenarios with the TCRdist pipeline. In a later analysis, each TCR beta chain was defined by its CDR3 amino acid sequence together with its V-gene family, and reads without a unique V-gene family were excluded. A later analysis removed 592 highly shared, low-generation-probability nucleotide sequences to deal with suspected cross-contamination and a sequencing artifact. For each public chain, a later analysis derived a clonal expansion index from normalized ranks of inferred template counts within each repertoire. In a later analysis, generation probabilities were computed using a VDJ recombination model fitted to out-of-frame rearrangements, and the results were checked against IGoR. A later analysis scored TCR-TCR, TCR-HLA and TCR-CMV co-occurrence with hypergeometric tests, applying a repertoire-size bias correction to TCR pairs. A later analysis estimated false discovery rates by permuting HLA or CMV assignments 20 times. In a later analysis, co-occurring TCRs were grouped with DBSCAN, and TCRdist sequence similarity was added when clustering was performed within HLA-allele-positive subsets. Repertoires with fewer than 30,000 or more than 120,000 public chains were left out of co-occurrence clustering, as were four to six repertoires with anomalous nucleotide sharing. The table comes from immuneACCESS by way of TCRdb, which keeps in-frame sequences with V and J called. Part of the clones is missing from these tables; in studies checked, under half for an unresolved V gene and the rest for unknown reasons. V, J and clone size are those of that table, while D and trimming were read from the DNA. Recorded for this sample are over 200,000 clones; roughly 90% of them occurred a single time. Jointly, the top ten make up around 1% of the sample.

Trimming removed 4 bases from V and 0 bases from J; the gene matches leave 9 bases unexplained. The germline V gene encodes CDR1 WNHNN and CDR2 SYGVQD (reference sequence). Spanning cysteine to phenylalanine, the CDR3 consists of 19 amino acids. This entry keeps only the CDR3 DNA: 57 bases, framed from base 1. This sample is part of a study of cytomegalovirus exposure and HLA in healthy donors (dated by TCRdb to 2015 to 2018). In the study overall: An earlier analysis of under 600 of the donors reported roughly 300 Gb of sequence data and around 110 million unique TCR beta sequences from about 179 million T cells. An early release that covered roughly 600 HLA-typed donors contained approximately 300 gigabases of sequencing data and some 87 million unique TCR sequences. Of the roughly 410 genotyped donors, less than 85% were placed in the genetic ancestry cluster associated with self-reported Caucasian donors. The aim of the study was to test whether cataloging public T cell receptors could identify signatures of past pathogen exposure. The study used immunosequencing to profile the T cell repertoires of 670 or so subjects and linked those repertoires to cytomegalovirus serostatus. A separate validation cohort of more than 100 different subjects was used in addition to the approximately 640-subject first cohort. To predict cytomegalovirus infection status, the study combined high-throughput TCR immunosequencing, statistical association of individual TCRs with disease status, and machine learning. A later analysis re-analyzed previously published TCR beta repertoires from roughly 690 donors and added high-resolution HLA genotyping to study TCR occurrence patterns. In the later analysis, no new phenotypic data were used to find candidate immune exposures; instead, reliance was placed on TCR beta sequences and their occurrence across donors. An earlier analysis of 587 of the donors used high-throughput TCR beta sequencing to judge whether each TCR beta V gene segment behaved as functional or pseudogenic. Donor age, sex, ethnicity and CMV serostatus were compiled together with the repertoire data. In a later genetic analysis, genome-wide SNP genotypes for 398 of the 666 donors were used, and that subset was treated as a discovery cohort. All discovery cohort repertoires had been generated on a single sequencing platform. HLA typing included class I and class II loci at four-digit resolution. The number of typed donors differed by locus: roughly 629-630 for A, B, C, DRB1 and DQB1; 522 for DQA1; approximately 610 for DPA1; and some 470 for DPB1. Because of strong linkage in the cohort, roughly 5 DR-DQ haplotypes were treated as single units for association and clustering. On average, around 240,000 unique TCR beta nucleotide sequences were sequenced per donor among a few hundred genotyped donors of the cohort, with roughly 18% of those sequences being non-productive.

General study outcomes and caveats: Compared with the roughly 700-donor mean, donors in an Asian-associated ancestry cluster had fewer N-insertions in productive TCRs, according to a later genetic analysis. A further reported finding was that TCR beta sequences accurately predicted the HLA-A and HLA-B alleles for most subjects in the first cohort. Linkage disequilibrium might explain the correlated functional status among segregating V segments, but an unknown experimental factor could not be excluded. According to a later analysis, parvovirus B19, influenza, CMV and Epstein-Barr virus appeared linked to several top co-occurrence clusters. Three of the identified cytomegalovirus-associated TCR beta chains were confirmed in vitro to be specific for cytomegalovirus antigens. Broadly in line with IMGT annotations, most TCR beta V segments showed up in productive rearrangements about 87% or about 30% of the time in an earlier analysis of 450 to 750 of the donors. Cytomegalovirus status was reported to be diagnosed by the classifier with high specificity and sensitivity in both the original and validation cohorts. A later genetic analysis associated a missense DCLRE1C variant with V-gene and J-gene trimming of TCR beta chains, and an independent cohort replicated the association. At a false discovery rate of 0.05, a later analysis linked under 20,000 TCR beta sequences to specific HLA alleles. According to a later analysis, TCR association rates differed among HLA loci, with DRB1 alleles showing the most associated TCRs and HLA-C alleles showing the fewest. The authors suggested that the approach could potentially be extended to other disease states and immunological phenotypes. Most TCR sequences were observed very rarely across donors, whereas some public TCRs were present in many individuals. A later analysis found that HLA-associated TCR beta chains were more clonally expanded and had lower generation probabilities than equally common non-associated chains. Because some donors lacked HLA typing at each locus, the association tests relied only on the typed subset. In the study, around 150 TCR beta chains were listed as associated with cytomegalovirus. Because the 87-base-pair reads could not distinguish some IMGT-functional V segments, including TRBV6-2 and TRBV6-3, those segments were excluded. CMV serostatus was the only immune exposure information available for the cohort. The earlier analysis of about 600 of the donors excluded 15 to 20 rarely observed V segments, including chromosome 9 orphons, because counts were too low. When HLA alleles, especially DR and DQ, strongly co-occurred, TCR associations were difficult to assign to individual alleles. Only TCR beta chains were sequenced in this cohort, and the absence of alpha or paired-chain data limited detectable features. Most CMV-associated TCR beta chains appeared to be HLA-restricted in a later analysis, and the HLA associations seemed to be driven largely by CMV exposure. Roughly uniform sequencing depth across donors was assumed in presence/absence analyses, although this assumption may not hold. A cluster of highly shared sequence variants was judged likely to be a technical artifact of the sequencing pipeline.

Specimen: PBMCs. The V and J genes are TRBV10-1 and TRBJ2-3; 14 junctional bases match TRBD2. The clonotype comes from a woman aged 18-29 years in good health and CMV-seronegative. The DNA sequence is TGCGCCAGCAGTGCCTCGGGACTAGCGGGAGTGTCTAGCACAGATACGCAGTATTTT. It codes for CASSASGLAGVSSTDTQYF.